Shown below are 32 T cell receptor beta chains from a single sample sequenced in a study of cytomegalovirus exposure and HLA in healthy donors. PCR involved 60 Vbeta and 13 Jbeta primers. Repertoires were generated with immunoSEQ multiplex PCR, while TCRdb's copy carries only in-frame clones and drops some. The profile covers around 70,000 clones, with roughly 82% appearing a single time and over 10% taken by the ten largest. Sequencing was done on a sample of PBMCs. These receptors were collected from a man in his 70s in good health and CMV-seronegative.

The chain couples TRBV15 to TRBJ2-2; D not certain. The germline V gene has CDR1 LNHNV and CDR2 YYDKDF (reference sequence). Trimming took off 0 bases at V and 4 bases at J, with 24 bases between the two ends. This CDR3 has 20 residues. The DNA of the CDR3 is TGTGCCACCAGCAGAGATTTCGGCAGCGCCATACGACGAAGCACCGGGGAGCTGTTTTTT. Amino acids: CATSRDFGSAIRRSTGELFF.

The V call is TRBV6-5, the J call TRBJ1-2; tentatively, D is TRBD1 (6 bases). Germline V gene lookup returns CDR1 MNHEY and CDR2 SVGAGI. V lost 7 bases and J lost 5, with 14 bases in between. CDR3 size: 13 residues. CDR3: CASTDSGPYGYTF. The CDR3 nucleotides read TGTGCCAGCACGGACAGTGGACCTTATGGCTACACCTTC.

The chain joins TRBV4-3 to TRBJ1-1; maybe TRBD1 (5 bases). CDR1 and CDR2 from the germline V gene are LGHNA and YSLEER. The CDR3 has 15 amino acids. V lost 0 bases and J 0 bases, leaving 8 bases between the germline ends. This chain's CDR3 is CASSQDRGMNTEAFF. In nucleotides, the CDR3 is TGCGCCAGCAGCCAAGATAGGGGTATGAACACTGAAGCTTTCTTT.

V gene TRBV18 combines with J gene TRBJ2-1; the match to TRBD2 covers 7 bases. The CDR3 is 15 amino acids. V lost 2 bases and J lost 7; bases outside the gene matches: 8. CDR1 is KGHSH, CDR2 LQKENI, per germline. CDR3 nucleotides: TGTGCCAGCTCACCAAACGCGGGGGAGGGGAATGAGCAGTTCTTC. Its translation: CASSPNAGEGNEQFF.

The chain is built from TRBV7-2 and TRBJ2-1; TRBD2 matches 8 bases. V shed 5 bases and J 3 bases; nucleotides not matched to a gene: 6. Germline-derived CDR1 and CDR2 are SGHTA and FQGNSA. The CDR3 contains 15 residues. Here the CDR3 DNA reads TGTGCCAGCAGCGCAGCCGGGACTAGCTACAATGAGCAGTTCTTC. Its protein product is CASSAAGTSYNEQFF.

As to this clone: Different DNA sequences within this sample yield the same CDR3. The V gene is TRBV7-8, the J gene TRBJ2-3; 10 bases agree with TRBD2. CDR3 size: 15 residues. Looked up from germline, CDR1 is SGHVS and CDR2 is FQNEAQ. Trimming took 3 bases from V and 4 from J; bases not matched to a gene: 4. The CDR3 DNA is TGTGCCAGCAGCTTGGGCCTAGCGGGAGCAGATACGCAGTATTTT. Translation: CASSLGLAGADTQYF.

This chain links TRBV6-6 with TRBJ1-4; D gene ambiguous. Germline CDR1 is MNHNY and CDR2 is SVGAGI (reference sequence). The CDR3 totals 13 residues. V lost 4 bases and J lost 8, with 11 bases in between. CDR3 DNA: TGTGCCAGCAGTTTGTCCGGGAGGGAAAAACTGTTTTTT. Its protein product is CASSLSGREKLFF.

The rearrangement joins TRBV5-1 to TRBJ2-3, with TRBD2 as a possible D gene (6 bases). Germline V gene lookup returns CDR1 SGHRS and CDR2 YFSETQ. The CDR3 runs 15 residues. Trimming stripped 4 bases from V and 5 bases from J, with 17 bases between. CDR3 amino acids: CASSPWDSSGDTQYF. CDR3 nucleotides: TGCGCCAGCAGCCCCTGGGACTCGAGCGGAGATACGCAGTATTTT. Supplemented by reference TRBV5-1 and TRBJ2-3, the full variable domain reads KAGVTQTPRYLIKTRGQQVTLSCSPISGHRSVSWYQQTPGQGLQFLFEYFSETQRNKGNFPGRFSGRQFSNSRSEMNVSTLELGDSALYLCASSPWDSSGDTQYFGPGTRLTVL.

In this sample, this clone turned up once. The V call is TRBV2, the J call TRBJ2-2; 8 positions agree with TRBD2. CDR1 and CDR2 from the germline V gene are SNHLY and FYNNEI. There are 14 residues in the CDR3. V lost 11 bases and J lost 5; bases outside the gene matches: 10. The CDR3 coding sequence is TGTGCCGGACGGGGACTAGTCCAAACCGGGGAGCTGTTTTTT. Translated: CAGRGLVQTGELFF.

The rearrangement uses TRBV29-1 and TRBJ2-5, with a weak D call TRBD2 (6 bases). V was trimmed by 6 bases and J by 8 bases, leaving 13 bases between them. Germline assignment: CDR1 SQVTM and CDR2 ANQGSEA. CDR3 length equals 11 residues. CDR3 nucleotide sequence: TGCAGCGTCACCGAGGGACTTACCCAGTACTTC. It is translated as CSVTEGLTQYF. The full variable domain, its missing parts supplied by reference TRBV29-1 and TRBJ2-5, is SAVISQKPSRDICQRGTSLTIQCQVDSQVTMMFWYRQQPGQSLTLIATANQGSEATYESGFVIDKFPISRPNLTFSTLTVSNMSPEDSSIYLCSVTEGLTQYFGPGTRLLVL.

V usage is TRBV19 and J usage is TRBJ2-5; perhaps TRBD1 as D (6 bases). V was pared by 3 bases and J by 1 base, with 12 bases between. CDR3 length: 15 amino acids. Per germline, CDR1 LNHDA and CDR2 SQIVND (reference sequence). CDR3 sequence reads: CASSIGQGPQETQYF. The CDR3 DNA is TGTGCCAGTAGTATCGGCCAGGGGCCCCAAGAGACCCAGTACTTC.

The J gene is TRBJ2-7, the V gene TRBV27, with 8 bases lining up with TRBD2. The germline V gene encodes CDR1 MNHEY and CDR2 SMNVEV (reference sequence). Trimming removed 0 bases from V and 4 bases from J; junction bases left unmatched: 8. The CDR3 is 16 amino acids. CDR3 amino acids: CASSLSGGAGAYEQYF. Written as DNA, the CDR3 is TGTGCCAGCAGTTTATCGGGTGGAGCGGGAGCTTACGAGCAGTACTTC.

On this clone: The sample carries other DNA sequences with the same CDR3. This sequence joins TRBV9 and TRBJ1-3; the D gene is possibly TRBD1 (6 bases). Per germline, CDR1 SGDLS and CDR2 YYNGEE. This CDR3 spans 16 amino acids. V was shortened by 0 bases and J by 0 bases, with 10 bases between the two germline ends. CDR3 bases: TGTGCCAGCAGCGTAGAACAGGGCTACTCTGGAAACACCATATATTTT. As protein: CASSVEQGYSGNTIYF.

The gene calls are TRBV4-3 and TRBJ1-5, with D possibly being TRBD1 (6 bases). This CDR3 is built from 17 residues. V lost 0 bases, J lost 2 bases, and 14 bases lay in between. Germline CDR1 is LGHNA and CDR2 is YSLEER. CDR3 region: CASSQDTGPGGNQPQHF. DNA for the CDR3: TGCGCCAGCAGCCAAGATACTGGACCAGGGGGCAATCAGCCCCAGCATTTT.

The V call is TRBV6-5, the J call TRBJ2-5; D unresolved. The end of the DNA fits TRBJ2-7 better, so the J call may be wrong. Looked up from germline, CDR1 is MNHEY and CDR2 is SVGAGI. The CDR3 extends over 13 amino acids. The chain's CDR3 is CASSKTTGYEQYF. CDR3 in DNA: TGTGCCAGCAGTAAAACGACTGGCTACGAGCAGTACTTC.

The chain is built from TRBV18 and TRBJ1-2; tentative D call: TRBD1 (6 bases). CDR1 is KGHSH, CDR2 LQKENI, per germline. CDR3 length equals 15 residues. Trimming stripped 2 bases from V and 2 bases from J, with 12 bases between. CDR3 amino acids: CASSPDRLLNYGYTF. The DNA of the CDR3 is TGTGCCAGCTCACCAGACAGGCTCCTAAACTATGGCTACACCTTC.

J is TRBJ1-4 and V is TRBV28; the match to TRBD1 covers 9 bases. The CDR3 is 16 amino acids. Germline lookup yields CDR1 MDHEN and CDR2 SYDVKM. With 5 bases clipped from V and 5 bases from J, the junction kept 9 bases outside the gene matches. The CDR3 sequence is CASSPNLGTGNEKLFF. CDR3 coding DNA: TGTGCCAGCAGTCCCAACCTCGGGACAGGGAATGAAAAACTGTTTTTT.

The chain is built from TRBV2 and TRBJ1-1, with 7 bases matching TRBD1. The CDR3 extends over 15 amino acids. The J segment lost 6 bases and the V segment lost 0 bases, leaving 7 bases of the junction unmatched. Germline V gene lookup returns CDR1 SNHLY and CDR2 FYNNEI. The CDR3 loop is CASSEAFPGTAEAFF. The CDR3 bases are TGTGCCAGCAGTGAAGCGTTCCCTGGGACAGCTGAAGCTTTCTTT.

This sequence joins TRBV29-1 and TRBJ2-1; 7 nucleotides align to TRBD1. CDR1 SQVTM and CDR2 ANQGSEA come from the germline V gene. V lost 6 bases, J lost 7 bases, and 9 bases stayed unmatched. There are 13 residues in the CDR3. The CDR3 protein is CSVERDSRNEQFF. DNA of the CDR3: TGCAGCGTCGAACGGGACAGCCGTAATGAGCAGTTCTTC.

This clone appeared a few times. The DNA of the CDR3 is TGTGCCAGCAGCCCAGACAGAATAGCGGGAGTAAGGTCCTACGAGCAGTACTTC. Its translation is CASSPDRIAGVRSYEQYF. The chain recombines TRBV7-8 with TRBJ2-7; 9 nucleotides match TRBD2. This CDR3 region has 18 residues. Germline assignment: CDR1 SGHVS and CDR2 FQNEAQ. Trimming at V came to 5 bases and at J to 1 base, leaving 15 bases not matched to a gene.

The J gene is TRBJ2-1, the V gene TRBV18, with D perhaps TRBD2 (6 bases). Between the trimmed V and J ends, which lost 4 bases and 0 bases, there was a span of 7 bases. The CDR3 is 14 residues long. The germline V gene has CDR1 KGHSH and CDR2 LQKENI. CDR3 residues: CASSQAGSYNEQFF. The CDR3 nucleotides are TGTGCCAGCTCACAAGCGGGCTCCTACAATGAGCAGTTCTTC.

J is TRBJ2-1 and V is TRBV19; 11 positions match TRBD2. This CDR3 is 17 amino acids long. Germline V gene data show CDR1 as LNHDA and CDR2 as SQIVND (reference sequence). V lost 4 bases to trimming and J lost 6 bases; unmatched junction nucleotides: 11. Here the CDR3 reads CASSRPKGLAAINEQFF. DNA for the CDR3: TGTGCCAGTAGTAGACCCAAGGGACTAGCGGCCATCAATGAGCAGTTCTTC.

CDR3 region: CASSRDIFSYEQYF. CDR3 nucleotide sequence: TGTGCCAGCTCCCGGGACATCTTTTCCTACGAGCAGTACTTC. The rearrangement links TRBV9 to TRBJ2-7; maybe TRBD1 (6 bases). The germline V gene encodes CDR1 SGDLS and CDR2 YYNGEE. The CDR3 loop spans 14 amino acids. Deletions cut 7 bases from V and 1 base from J, with 15 bases between.

As DNA, the CDR3 is TGTGCCAGCAGTAAAGGGACAGGGGTACACGAGCAGTACTTC. It encodes CASSKGTGVHEQYF. The chain combines TRBV11-3 with TRBJ2-5; 10 nucleotides match TRBD1. Gene TRBJ2-7 matches the end of the DNA better, so the J call may be wrong. Germline V lookup: CDR1 SGHNT, CDR2 YENEEA. The CDR3 is 14 residues long.

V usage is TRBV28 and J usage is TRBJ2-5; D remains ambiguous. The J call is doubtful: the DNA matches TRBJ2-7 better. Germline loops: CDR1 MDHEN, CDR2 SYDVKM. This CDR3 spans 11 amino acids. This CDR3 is CASSFAYEQYF. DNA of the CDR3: TGTGCCAGCAGTTTTGCCTACGAGCAGTACTTC.

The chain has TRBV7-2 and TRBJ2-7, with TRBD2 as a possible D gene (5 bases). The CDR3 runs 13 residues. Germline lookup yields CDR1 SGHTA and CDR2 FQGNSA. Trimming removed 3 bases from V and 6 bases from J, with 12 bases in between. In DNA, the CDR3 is TGTGCCAGCAGCTTGGACTCGCCTGGCGAGCAGTACTTC. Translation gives CASSLDSPGEQYF.

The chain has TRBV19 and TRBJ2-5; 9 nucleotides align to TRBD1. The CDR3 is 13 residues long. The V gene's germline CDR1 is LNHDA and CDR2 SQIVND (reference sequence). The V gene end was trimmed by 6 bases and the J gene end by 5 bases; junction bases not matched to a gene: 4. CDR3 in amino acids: CASRKTGGETQYF. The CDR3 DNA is TGTGCCAGTAGAAAGACAGGGGGGGAGACCCAGTACTTC.

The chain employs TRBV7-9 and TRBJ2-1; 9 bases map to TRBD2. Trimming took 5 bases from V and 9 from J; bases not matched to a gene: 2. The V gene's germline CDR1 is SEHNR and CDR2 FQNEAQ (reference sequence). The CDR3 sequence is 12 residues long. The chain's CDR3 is CASSRTSAEQFF. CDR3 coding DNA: TGTGCCAGCAGCCGGACTAGCGCTGAGCAGTTCTTC.

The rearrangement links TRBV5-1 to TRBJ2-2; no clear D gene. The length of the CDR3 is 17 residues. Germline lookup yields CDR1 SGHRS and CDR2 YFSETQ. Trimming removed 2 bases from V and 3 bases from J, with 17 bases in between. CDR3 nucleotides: TGCGCCAGCAGCTTCCCTAGATTGTCCCCAGACACCGGGGAGCTGTTTTTT. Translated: CASSFPRLSPDTGELFF.

The CDR3 spells CASSLVGRHYEQYF. As DNA, the CDR3 is TGTGCCAGCAGCTTAGTTGGAAGACACTACGAGCAGTACTTC. V is TRBV7-9 and J is TRBJ2-7; D is uncertain. The germline V gene has CDR1 SEHNR and CDR2 FQNEAQ (reference sequence). The CDR3 length is 14 residues. V was trimmed by 1 base and J by 3 bases, leaving 10 bases between them. The full variable domain, rest sourced from reference TRBV7-9 and TRBJ2-7, is DTGVSQNPRHKITKRGQNVTFRCDPISEHNRLYWYRQTLGQGPEFLTYFQNEAQLEKSRLLSDRFSAERPKGSFSTLEIQRTEQGDSAMYLCASSLVGRHYEQYFGPGTRLTVT.

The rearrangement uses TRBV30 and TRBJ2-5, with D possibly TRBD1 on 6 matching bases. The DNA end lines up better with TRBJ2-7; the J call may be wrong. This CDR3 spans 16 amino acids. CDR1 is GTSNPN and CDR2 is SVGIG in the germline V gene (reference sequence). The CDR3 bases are TGTGCCTGGAGTCACTTCGACAGGAATTGGAACTACGAGCAGTACTTC. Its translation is CAWSHFDRNWNYEQYF.

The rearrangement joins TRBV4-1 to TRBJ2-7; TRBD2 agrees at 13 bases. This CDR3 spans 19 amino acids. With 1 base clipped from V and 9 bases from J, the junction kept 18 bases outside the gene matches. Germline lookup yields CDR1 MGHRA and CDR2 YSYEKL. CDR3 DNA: TGCGCCAGCAGCCAAGTAGGAAGGACTAGCGGGAGAAAGAGAGTGGGGCAGTACTTC. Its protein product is CASSQVGRTSGRKRVGQYF.